This T cell receptor (beta chain) was identified in a study of blood T cell repertoires in COVID-19 (dated by TCRdb to about 2020). Regarding the research as a whole: Collaborator samples came from the United States, Italy and Spain and covered acute and convalescent phases of COVID-19. The samples were drawn from two sources: the first 160 participants of the ongoing ImmuneRACE study, and 1,200 or so subjects contributed by 6 global collaborators. A de-identified subject ID, COVID-19 status, age in years and sex were almost always included in the sample metadata. The dataset comprised deeply sampled blood TCRbeta repertoires from subjects exposed to, actively infected with, or recovered from COVID-19. Where available, HLA class I and class II types were obtained from metadata supplied by the sample provider rather than from assay-based typing. The repertoires were released in a freely available public database meant as a resource for research on the immune response to SARS-CoV-2. The prospective study material was composed of cDNA or gDNA derived from T cells, B-cell-depleted T cells, or PBMCs.

Collaborating institutions collected whole blood in K2EDTA tubes following their own protocols. For TCRbeta analysis, collaborators shipped samples as frozen whole blood, isolated PBMCs, or DNA extracted from either of those sample types. The immunoSEQ Assay, a bias-controlled multiplex PCR, was used to amplify TCRbeta CDR3 regions from genomic DNA. Processing in the source paper ran as follows. The number of nucleated cells in each sample was estimated by amplification of reference gene primers within the assay. Sequence reads were collapsed and filtered to measure the absolute abundance of every unique TCRbeta CDR3 rearrangement. Productive Simpson clonality was computed per sample as the square root of Simpson's diversity index over productive rearrangements. This is the immuneACCESS table as TCRdb keeps it, with only in-frame sequences that have V and J called. A part of the clones is gone; compared with another copy, unresolved V genes explain less than half, and the rest is unexplained. V and J calls and clone size are as listed in that table; D and trimming were resolved from the DNA. This sample is represented by around 55,000 clones; about 90% of them were singletons. The ten largest clones add up to under 8.5% of the sample.

Paper-wide results and their limitations: The amount of clinical and demographic metadata varied by source and participant and was provided uncurated.

About this clone: It lacks a known antigen. Base qualities are not provided; no much larger clone lies one nucleotide away.

Sequenced: peripheral blood. The sequence derives from a man aged 55 to 70 with active COVID-19.

The CDR3 protein is CASSRRSSGANVLTF. The DNA is TGTGCCAGCAGTAGACGGAGCTCTGGGGCCAACGTCCTGACTTTC. The chain is encoded by TRBV2 joined to TRBJ2-6, with an unclear D gene assignment. Including the terminal cysteine and phenylalanine, the CDR3 comprises 15 residues. The retained sequence is limited to the CDR3, 45 bases, with the frame set at the first base. V loses 5 bases, J loses 0 bases, and the germline ends lie 8 bases apart. The germline V gene provides CDR1 SNHLY and CDR2 FYNNEI.